This T cell receptor (beta chain) was observed in a study of blood T cell repertoires in COVID-19. Overall study context: PBMCs, B-cell-depleted T cells, or T cells provided the cDNA or gDNA that made up the material.

CDR1 and CDR2 from the germline V gene are KGHDR and SFDVKD. Trimming took 7 bases from V and 2 from J; bases not matched to a gene: 5. The CDR3 runs 15 residues. In the original processing: Nucleated cell number was recorded as an estimate derived from reference gene primer amplification. The method was immunoSEQ multiplex PCR; TCRdb's version includes in-frame clones alone and lacks a portion of them. For V, J and clone size, that table is used; D and trimming come from the DNA. The sample consists of about 54,000 clones, roughly nine tenths of them appearing once. This clonotype originated in an older woman with active or convalescent COVID-19. The specimen was peripheral blood. The chain carries TRBV24-1 and TRBJ2-3; 10 bases match TRBD2. CDR3 in DNA: TGTGCCACCAGCGGACTAGCGGATCCCACAGATACGCAGTATTTT. This encodes CATSGLADPTDTQYF.